The 20 T cell receptor beta chains listed next were all sequenced from one sample in a study of blood T cells in healthy people across ages (dated by TCRdb to about 2015). The library was built by means of 5' RACE. This sample was sequenced with an Illumina HiSeq 2500. A second PCR of roughly 7 to 11 cycles was performed with a sample-barcoded 5' primer and a J-beta primer mix. TCRdb applied fastp at Q25 and MiXCR to the public reads, then kept only in-frame beta chains. Every entry covers one CDR3 protein and lists the most common genes and DNA from its rows. The table for this sample lists 910,000 or so distinct CDR3 sequences; 45% to 60% of them were counted only once. The ten largest clones represent 20% to 25% of the sample. The sequencing input was blood. The receptors were gathered from a woman aged 60-70 years in good health.

CDR3 sequence reads: CASSKNGDASQYF. CDR3 coding DNA: TGTGCCAGCAGCAAAAACGGGGACGCCAGCCAGTACTTC. V and J are TRBV7-2 and TRBJ2-5; possibly TRBD1 or TRBD2 for D (5 bases each). The CDR3 contains 13 residues. V was cut by 5 bases and J by 10 bases, with 17 bases left in between. CDR1 and CDR2 (germline): SGHTA, FQGNSA.

This clonotype occurred a few times. The CDR3 loop reads CSHRMTGVETQYF. In nucleotides, the CDR3 is TGCAGCCATAGGATGACAGGGGTGGAGACCCAGTACTTC. The J gene is TRBJ2-5, the V gene TRBV29-1; TRBD1 aligns across 8 bases. Trimming took 8 bases from V and 5 from J; bases not matched to a gene: 10. The germline gives CDR1 SQVTM, CDR2 ANQGSEA. This CDR3 comprises 13 residues.

The V and J genes are TRBV7-8 and TRBJ2-3, with D perhaps TRBD1 (6 bases). V was clipped by 5 bases and J by 4 bases, with 16 bases between them. The germline gives CDR1 SGHVS, CDR2 FQNEAQ. The length of the CDR3 is 15 residues. CDR3 nucleotide sequence: TGTGCCAGCAGCCCACCCTACAGGGTTTCAGATACGCAGTATTTT. It is translated as CASSPPYRVSDTQYF.

This clonotype was observed once. The chain recombines TRBV2 with TRBJ2-1; 7 bases align to TRBD1. The J call may be in error: the DNA end matches TRBJ2-7 better. The CDR3 totals 15 residues. Germline V gene data show CDR1 as SNHLY and CDR2 as FYNNEI. For the CDR3, the DNA is TGTGCCAGTAGACAGGGTTGGGCCTCCTACAATGAGCAGTACTTC. Its protein product is CASRQGWASYNEQYF.

The chain employs TRBV9 and TRBJ2-1, with D maybe TRBD2 (5 bases). CDR3 length equals 14 residues. CDR1 and CDR2 from the germline V gene are SGDLS and YYNGEE. Trimming removed 0 bases from V and 9 bases from J, with 13 bases in between. This chain's CDR3 is CASSVALGRGEQFF. The CDR3 DNA is TGTGCCAGCAGCGTAGCTCTGGGTCGGGGTGAGCAGTTCTTC.

The chain combines TRBV6-6 with TRBJ2-1; TRBD2 matches 7 bases. This CDR3 is 14 amino acids long. V lost 9 bases and J lost 3; bases outside the gene matches: 8. The germline gives CDR1 MNHNY, CDR2 SVGAGI (reference sequence). CDR3 coding DNA: TGTGCCAGGAGCCAGAGCGGGGTCTACAATGAGCAGTTCTTC. Its protein product is CARSQSGVYNEQFF.

The table lists this clonotype with many counts. The chain uses TRBV11-2 and TRBJ2-1; D gene uncertain. Germline loops: CDR1 SGHAT, CDR2 FQNNGV. CDR3 size: 12 residues. V gave up 3 bases and J gave up 5 bases, with 5 bases separating them. CDR3 sequence (DNA): TGTGCCAGCAGCTTGACGGACAATGAGCAGTTCTTC. This sequence encodes CASSLTDNEQFF.

CDR3 sequence reads: CASSYAGLADYNEQFF. The CDR3 coding sequence is TGTGCCAGCAGTTACGCCGGACTAGCGGACTACAATGAGCAGTTCTTC. V is TRBV6-2 or TRBV6-3 and J is TRBJ2-1, with TRBD2 matching 10 bases. After removal of 2 bases from V and 3 bases from J, the junction contained 4 bases not matched to a gene. Per the germline V gene, CDR1 is MNHEY and CDR2 is SVGEGT. The CDR3 totals 16 residues.

This clonotype was observed a handful of times. This chain connects TRBV5-1 to TRBJ1-2, with D hard to call. This CDR3 comprises 12 residues. Per the germline V gene, CDR1 is SGHRS and CDR2 is YFSETQ. Trimming stripped 3 bases from V and 6 bases from J, with 9 bases between. CDR3 sequence reads: CASSSDWDGYTF. For the CDR3, the DNA is TGCGCCAGCAGCTCCGACTGGGATGGCTACACCTTC.

J is TRBJ2-3 and V is TRBV4-1; 7 positions match TRBD1. The trim removed 3 bases at V and 2 bases at J, leaving 5 bases unmatched. Germline values: CDR1 MGHRA, CDR2 YSYEKL. The CDR3 is 15 residues long. Here the CDR3 reads CASSQPGQLTDTQYF. The DNA of the CDR3 is TGCGCCAGCAGCCAGCCGGGACAGCTCACAGATACGCAGTATTTT.

This clonotype turned up a few times. V gene TRBV7-3 combines with J gene TRBJ1-2, with a possible D match to TRBD1 (6 bases). This CDR3 has 14 amino acids. Germline lookup yields CDR1 SGHTA and CDR2 FQGTGA. The ends were cut back, 3 bases at V and 8 bases at J, with 16 bases in the middle. For the CDR3, the DNA is TGTGCCAGCAGCTTGAGTCCCGGGGGCGGCGGCTACACCTTC. Its protein product is CASSLSPGGGGYTF.

This clonotype was counted a few times. CDR3 amino acids: CASSLTGTGASGANVLTF. In nucleotides, the CDR3 is TGCGCCAGCAGCTTGACCGGGACAGGGGCTTCTGGGGCCAACGTCCTGACTTTC. The V and J genes are TRBV4-1 and TRBJ2-6; TRBD1 agrees at 10 bases. From germline, CDR1 is MGHRA and CDR2 YSYEKL. V dropped 5 bases and J dropped 1; count of bases not matched to a gene: 8. This CDR3 is built from 18 residues.

This rearrangement joins TRBV30 to TRBJ2-3, with 9 bases matching TRBD2. The CDR3 runs 15 residues. The germline gives CDR1 GTSNPN, CDR2 SVGIG (reference sequence). With V trimmed by 5 bases and J by 2 bases, 8 bases remained unmatched. The CDR3 sequence is CAWLAGPRHTDTQYF. The CDR3 DNA sequence: TGTGCCTGGCTAGCGGGGCCCCGCCACACAGATACGCAGTATTTT.

This clonotype occurred a few times. This chain joins TRBV6-5 and TRBJ1-2; 7 positions match TRBD1. V dropped 5 bases and J dropped 3; count of bases not matched to a gene: 3. The CDR3 runs 13 residues. Looked up from germline, CDR1 is MNHEY and CDR2 is SVGAGI. CDR3 DNA: TGTGCCAGCAGTGGGACAGCCCACTATGGCTACACCTTC. Encoded protein: CASSGTAHYGYTF.

The chain recombines TRBV20-1 with TRBJ1-1, with D unresolved. Germline V lookup: CDR1 DFQATT, CDR2 SNEGSKA (reference sequence). Trimming left V 2 bases short and J 4 bases short, with 8 bases between. The CDR3 runs 12 residues. The CDR3: CSARPRGTEAFF. In DNA, the CDR3 is TGCAGTGCTAGACCTCGGGGCACTGAAGCTTTCTTT.

The chain is built from TRBV20-1 and TRBJ2-7; D possibly corresponds to TRBD1 (6 bases). The J call could be wrong; TRBJ2-4 is a better fit for the DNA end. The CDR3 extends over 16 amino acids. The V gene's germline CDR1 is DFQATT and CDR2 SNEGSKA (reference sequence). The CDR3 DNA follows: TGCAGTGCTAGCGGGTCGGATGGGGGCCCCAAAAACATTCAGTACTTC. It translates to CSASGSDGGPKNIQYF.

Comments on this clonotype: Germline is not matched at one junction end, which may reflect a read error. The V call is TRBV10-3, the J call TRBJ2-2, with 9 bases identical to TRBD2. CDR3 length equals 17 residues. The V gene's germline CDR1 is ENHRY and CDR2 SYGVKD. The CDR3 region is CVIRRSPSGTNTGELFF. The CDR3 nucleotides read TGTGTCATCAGAAGATCGCCTAGCGGGACCAACACCGGGGAGCTGTTTTTT.

This chain links TRBV24-1 with TRBJ2-3; the D gene could be TRBD1 or TRBD2 (7 bases each). The CDR3 consists of 14 residues. V was trimmed by 7 bases and J by 8 bases, leaving 18 bases between them. Per the germline V gene, CDR1 is KGHDR and CDR2 is SFDVKD. CDR3 loop: CATRGQRDSGTQYF. DNA of the CDR3: TGTGCCACCAGGGGACAGCGGGACTCAGGTACGCAGTATTTT.

The chain combines TRBV12-3 or TRBV12-4 with TRBJ2-5, with unresolved D. V lost 7 bases to trimming and J lost 5 bases, with 17 bases between them. The CDR3 totals 14 residues. For the CDR3, the DNA is TGTGCCAGCACCAATCCCGCTTCCTTGGAGACCCAGTACTTC. It encodes CASTNPASLETQYF.

This clonotype was found a few times. The V and J genes are TRBV20-1 and TRBJ2-5; possible D gene TRBD2, 6 bases. V lost 1 base and J 4 bases, leaving 13 bases between the germline ends. Germline lookup yields CDR1 DFQATT and CDR2 SNEGSKA (reference sequence). The CDR3 loop spans 14 amino acids. The CDR3 protein is CSARGRGRRETQYF. The CDR3 bases are TGCAGTGCTAGAGGGCGGGGAAGAAGAGAGACCCAGTACTTC.